The rows below give T cell receptor beta chains drawn from one sample of a study of Graves' ophthalmopathy and Graves' hyperthyroidism. One entry per CDR3 protein, called by TCRdb with MiXCR from the multiplex PCR reads. This table has almost 400,000 distinct CDR3 sequences, around 19% appearing once. Sequencing input: peripheral blood. These TCRs come from a woman aged 18-35 years with Graves' ophthalmopathy. CDR3s include the opening cysteine and the closing phenylalanine or tryptophan. A D gene is named only where the DNA matches it firmly. Rows give clone size only sometimes, using once, few, many, or a class for an expanded clone.

TRBV27	TRBJ1-5	many	-	CASSLKPPGTLSNQPQHF	TGTGCCAGCAGTTTAAAACCGCCGGGGACCTTAAGCAATCAGCCCCAGCATTTT
TRBV28	TRBJ2-5	many	-	CASSSLGTSGETQYF	TGTGCCAGCAGTTCGCTCGGGACCAGCGGAGAGACCCAGTACTTC
TRBV6-1	TRBJ2-5	many	-	CASSEGLETQYF	TGTGCCAGCAGTGAAGGGTTGGAGACCCAGTACTTC
TRBV19	TRBJ1-2	few	TRBD1	CATWTGFFYGYTF	TGTGCCACTTGGACAGGGTTTTTCTATGGCTACACCTTC
TRBV6-5	TRBJ1-1	many	TRBD1	CASSYMDRDTEAFF	TGTGCCAGCAGTTACATGGACAGGGACACTGAAGCTTTCTTT
TRBV28	TRBJ2-1	many	-	CASSLSWVQGRDEQFF	TGTGCCAGCAGTTTATCGTGGGTCCAGGGGAGGGATGAGCAGTTCTTC
TRBV25-1	TRBJ1-1	-	TRBD1	CASSESSRGDLAFF	TGTGCCAGCAGTGAAAGCTCCAGGGGGGATCTGGCTTTCTTT
TRBV7-3	TRBJ2-5	many	-	CASSDSRGPQKTQYF	TGTGCCAGCAGCGACTCTCGGGGGCCCCAGAAGACCCAGTACTTC
TRBV28	TRBJ2-2	many	-	CASSLLSGFGELFF	TGTGCCAGCAGTTTACTGTCAGGCTTCGGGGAGCTGTTTTTT
TRBV20-1	TRBJ2-7	many	-	CSANQGPYEQYF	TGCAGTGCTAACCAGGGCCCATACGAGCAGTACTTC
TRBV12-3/TRBV12-4	TRBJ2-2	many	TRBD1	CASRGDSEGPGELFF	TGTGCCAGCAGGGGGGACAGCGAGGGACCCGGGGAGCTGTTTTTT
TRBV12-3/TRBV12-4	TRBJ1-1	many	-	CASSLQATNTEAFF	TGTGCCAGCAGCTTACAAGCCACTAACACTGAAGCTTTCTTT
TRBV20-1	TRBJ2-4	many	-	CSARVGVDIQYF	TGCAGTGCTAGAGTTGGGGTCGACATTCAGTACTTC
TRBV6-5	TRBJ2-7	many	-	CASSYVSGTWREQYF	TGTGCCAGCAGTTACGTGTCAGGTACATGGAGGGAGCAGTACTTC
TRBV27	TRBJ2-2	-	TRBD2	CASSRRTSGYGELFF	TGTGCCAGCAGCCGACGGACTAGCGGGTACGGGGAGCTGTTTTTT
TRBV6-2/TRBV6-3	TRBJ2-7	many	-	CASSWDRFSTYEQYF	TGTGCCAGCAGCTGGGACCGATTCAGCACCTACGAGCAGTACTTC
TRBV7-8	TRBJ1-5	many	TRBD1	CASSAWDRSDQPQHF	TGTGCCAGCAGCGCCTGGGACAGAAGCGACCAGCCCCAGCATTTT
TRBV5-1	TRBJ2-5	many	-	CASSLVTAQETQYF	TGCGCCAGCAGCTTGGTGACAGCCCAAGAGACCCAGTACTTC
TRBV12-3/TRBV12-4	TRBJ1-3	many	TRBD1	CAHRQGSSGNTIYF	TGTGCCCACAGACAGGGGAGCTCTGGAAACACCATATATTTT
TRBV9	TRBJ2-5	many	-	CASSVGQTEAGETQYF	TGTGCCAGCAGCGTAGGCCAGACAGAGGCGGGAGAGACCCAGTACTTC
TRBV20-1	TRBJ2-2	-	-	CSARGIASVNTGELFF	TGCAGTGCTAGAGGGATCGCTAGCGTGAACACCGGGGAGCTGTTTTTT
TRBV20-1	TRBJ2-2	few	TRBD1	CSARDRQGANTGELFF	TGCAGTGCTAGAGATCGGCAGGGGGCGAACACCGGGGAGCTGTTTTTT
TRBV12-3/TRBV12-4	TRBJ1-3	many	-	CASSLNVGGGNTIYF	TGTGCCAGCAGTTTAAATGTTGGTGGTGGAAACACCATATATTTT
TRBV11-2	TRBJ1-3	-	-	CASSRGSTSSGNTIYF	TGTGCCAGCAGCCGGGGGAGTACCAGCTCTGGAAACACCATATATTTT
TRBV6-5	TRBJ2-7	many	TRBD2	CASRLAGGSYEQYF	TGTGCCAGCCGACTAGCGGGGGGATCCTACGAGCAGTACTTC
TRBV6-8	TRBJ2-7	many	-	CASRGPGGSYEQYF	TGTGCCAGCCGCGGCCCTGGCGGATCCTACGAGCAGTACTTC
TRBV28	TRBJ2-7	many	TRBD1	CATKRDRANEQYF	TGTGCCACCAAGAGAGACAGGGCTAATGAGCAGTACTTC
TRBV11-1	TRBJ1-1	many	-	CASSLDAGSSNTEAFF	TGTGCCAGCAGCTTAGATGCAGGATCGTCGAACACTGAAGCTTTCTTT
TRBV6-5	TRBJ1-1	many	-	CASSYPVGGVGGTEAFF	TGTGCCAGCAGTTACCCGGTGGGAGGGGTGGGAGGCACTGAAGCTTTCTTT
TRBV6-1	TRBJ2-7	many	-	CASRPRTFSYEQYF	TGTGCCAGCAGGCCCCGGACATTTTCCTACGAGCAGTACTTC
TRBV9	TRBJ2-2	many	-	CASSSRDARWELFF	TGTGCCAGCAGCAGCCGGGACGCTAGGTGGGAGCTGTTTTTT
TRBV30	TRBJ1-1	many	TRBD1	CAWSTGTGGEAFF	TGTGCCTGGAGTACCGGGACAGGGGGGGAAGCTTTCTTT
TRBV12-3/TRBV12-4	TRBJ2-5	many	-	CASTLGRQETQYF	TGTGCCAGCACTCTTGGCAGGCAAGAGACCCAGTACTTC
TRBV20-1	TRBJ1-2	many	-	CSAPPVLGRGYTF	TGCAGTGCTCCCCCGGTTCTAGGACGGGGCTACACCTTC
TRBV6-5	TRBJ2-2	many	-	CASSSQPWGDTGELFF	TGTGCCAGCAGTTCGCAGCCTTGGGGGGACACCGGGGAGCTGTTTTTT
TRBV6-2/TRBV6-3	TRBJ2-7	-	-	CASSYVAGSYEQYF	TGTGCCAGCAGTTACGTGGCCGGTTCCTACGAGCAGTACTTC
TRBV6-2/TRBV6-3	TRBJ1-2	many	-	CASGGNYGYTF	TGTGCCAGCGGAGGGAACTATGGCTACACCTTC
TRBV3-1	TRBJ2-6	many	-	CASSHDNSPGANVLTF	TGTGCCAGCAGCCACGACAACTCCCCTGGGGCCAACGTCCTGACTTTC
TRBV11-3	TRBJ2-2	many	TRBD2	CASSLGLAPGELFF	TGTGCCAGCAGCCTGGGACTAGCCCCCGGGGAGCTGTTTTTT
TRBV29-1	TRBJ2-4	-	-	CSVVSSIGNIQYF	TGCAGCGTTGTCAGCAGCATCGGAAACATTCAGTACTTC
TRBV25-1	TRBJ1-6	many	TRBD1	CASSAQPGQGYSPLHF	TGTGCCAGCAGTGCTCAACCGGGACAGGGGTATTCACCCCTCCACTTT
TRBV6-2/TRBV6-3	TRBJ1-1	many	-	CASSDRPKGEAFF	TGTGCCAGCAGTGACCGACCCAAAGGTGAAGCTTTCTTT
TRBV11-1	TRBJ2-5	many	-	CASSYQRGFQETQYF	TGTGCCAGCAGCTACCAGCGAGGGTTCCAAGAGACCCAGTACTTC
TRBV6-2/TRBV6-3	TRBJ2-7	-	-	CASSHLSSEDVLRYEQYF	TGTGCCAGCAGCCATTTATCTAGCGAGGACGTCTTAAGGTACGAGCAGTACTTC
TRBV11-1	TRBJ1-1	-	-	CASSRRESMNTEAFF	TGTGCCAGCAGCCGGCGGGAGTCCATGAACACTGAAGCTTTCTTT
TRBV6-1	TRBJ2-5	many	-	CASRRWSRGQETQYF	TGTGCCAGCAGGAGGTGGAGTCGTGGTCAAGAGACCCAGTACTTC
TRBV11-2	TRBJ2-7	many	-	CASSWRGSGEDEQYF	TGTGCCAGCAGCTGGAGGGGATCGGGAGAAGACGAGCAGTACTTC
TRBV7-2	TRBJ1-2	-	TRBD1	CASSSTTGLYGYTF	TGTGCCAGCAGCTCAACGACAGGGCTCTATGGCTACACCTTC
TRBV4-1	TRBJ2-7	many	TRBD2	CASSQVREGNEQYF	TGCGCCAGCAGCCAAGTCCGGGAGGGGAACGAGCAGTACTTC
TRBV6-2/TRBV6-3	TRBJ1-1	many	-	CASSPRPNTEAFF	TGTGCCAGCAGTCCACGACCGAACACTGAAGCTTTCTTT
TRBV7-3	TRBJ2-2	many	-	CASSPGLAGELFF	TGTGCCAGCAGCCCGGGACTGGCTGGGGAGCTGTTTTTT
TRBV4-3	TRBJ2-7	few	-	CASSQVPPGGSTYEQYF	TGCGCCAGCAGCCAAGTACCCCCTGGCGGCAGCACCTACGAGCAGTACTTC
TRBV18	TRBJ1-5	-	-	CASSPGHLSNQPQHF	TGTGCCAGCTCGCCGGGACACCTTAGCAATCAGCCCCAGCATTTT
TRBV15	TRBJ1-6	-	-	CATRQRSPLHF	TGTGCCACCAGGCAGAGATCACCCCTCCACTTT
TRBV6-2/TRBV6-3	TRBJ1-1	many	-	CASKGLLTTEAFF	TGTGCCAGCAAAGGCCTCCTGACCACTGAAGCTTTCTTT
TRBV7-3	TRBJ1-6	many	-	CAPPGGSYNSPLHF	TGTGCCCCCCCAGGAGGCTCCTATAATTCACCCCTCCACTTT
TRBV5-1	TRBJ2-7	-	-	CASSFFAGTYEQYF	TGCGCCAGCAGTTTTTTCGCAGGGACCTACGAGCAGTACTTC
TRBV15	TRBJ2-2	many	TRBD1	CATSRAGRGTGDAGELFF	TGTGCCACCAGCAGAGCTGGGAGAGGGACAGGGGACGCCGGGGAGCTGTTTTTT
TRBV6-8	TRBJ1-1	many	-	CASSYLTGWRAEAFF	TGTGCCAGCAGTTATTTGACAGGTTGGAGAGCTGAAGCTTTCTTT